The text below deals with one T cell receptor (beta chain). These data are taken from a study of cytomegalovirus exposure and HLA in healthy donors. This CDR3 has 16 residues. Germline CDR1 LGHNA, CDR2 YSLEER. Losses at the gene ends were 0 bases for V and 4 bases for J; bases not matched to a gene: 5. The PCR made use of 60 Vbeta and 13 Jbeta primers. Clones were read by immunoSEQ multiplex PCR, and TCRdb kept only the in-frame ones, dropping some. The sample's table shows tens of thousands of clones. The chain is built from TRBV4-3 and TRBJ2-1; TRBD2 agrees at 8 bases. The source material was PBMCs. The sequence came from a man in his fifties or sixties in good health and CMV-seropositive. CDR3 region: CASSQDRLAGYNEQFF. The CDR3 nucleotides are TGCGCCAGCAGCCAAGATCGGTTAGCGGGGTACAATGAGCAGTTCTTC.